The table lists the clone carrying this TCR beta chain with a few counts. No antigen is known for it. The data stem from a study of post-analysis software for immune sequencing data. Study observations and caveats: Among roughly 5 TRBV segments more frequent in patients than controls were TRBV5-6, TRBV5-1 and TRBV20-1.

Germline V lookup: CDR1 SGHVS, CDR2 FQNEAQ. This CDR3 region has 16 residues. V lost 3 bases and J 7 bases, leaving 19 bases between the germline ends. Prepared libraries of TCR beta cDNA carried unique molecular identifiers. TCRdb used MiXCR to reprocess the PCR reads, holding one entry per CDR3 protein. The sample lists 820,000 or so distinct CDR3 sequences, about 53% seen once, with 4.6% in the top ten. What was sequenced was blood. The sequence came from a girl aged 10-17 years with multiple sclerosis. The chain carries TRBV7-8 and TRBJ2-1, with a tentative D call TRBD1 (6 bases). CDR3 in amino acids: CASSFQGPPGWNEQFF. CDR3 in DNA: TGTGCCAGCAGCTTCCAGGGGCCTCCGGGGTGGAATGAGCAGTTCTTC.